This TCR beta chain was profiled in a study of cytotoxic CD8 clonotypes in ibrutinib-treated CLL. Across the study: The patient breakdown showed under 12 relapsed/refractory and approximately 15 treatment-naive cases, with under 18 IGHV unmutated. Among patients, approximately 24 responded partially and 2 completely; 15 or so then stayed remitted and 12 progressed after median approximately 72 months.

CDR3 length equals 11 residues. The V end lost 5 bases, the J end lost 11 bases, and 11 bases lay between the germline ends. Germline V CDR1 and CDR2: MNHNS, SASEGT. TCRdb keeps only in-frame clones here, not all; method: immunoSEQ multiplex PCR. The data show nearly 100,000 clones, roughly 80% seen once. The J gene is TRBJ2-3, the V gene TRBV6-1; weak D call: TRBD2 (5 bases). The source of this sequence is a human donor with chronic lymphocytic leukemia. The starting material was PBMCs, obtained after 12 months of ibrutinib treatment. The CDR3 DNA reads as TGTGCCAGCAGTCCCCACGCGGGGCAGTATTTT. Residues: CASSPHAGQYF.